The sequence of this TCR beta chain was determined in a study of T cell clones after liver transplantation. About the research overall: As an antigen-independent comparator, third-party-reactive TCRbeta sequences came from pre-transplant mixed lymphocyte reactions. Samples came pre-transplant, pre-randomization before withdrawal, and post-randomization after withdrawal ended. General study results and limits: The donor-reactive repertoire was only partly measurable in a couple of subjects, lacking donor cells.

Details on this clone: What it binds is not known.

Repertoires were generated with immunoSEQ multiplex PCR, while TCRdb's copy carries only in-frame clones and drops some. The repertoire consists of about 74,000 clones, with approximately 80% occurring once and the leading ten covering 0.6%. Unstimulated PBMCs were sorted into CD3+CD4+ and CD3+CD8+ populations. From germline, CDR1 is GTSNPN and CDR2 SVGIG (reference sequence). V lost 0 bases to trimming and J lost 6 bases, with 9 bases between them. The CDR3 consists of 13 residues. The source was CD4+ T cells from blood, collected before liver transplant. The clonotype comes from a human donor who received a liver transplant. The J gene is TRBJ2-1, the V gene TRBV30; D is ambiguous. The chain's CDR3 is CAWSVSSFNEQFF. CDR3 in DNA: TGTGCCTGGAGTGTAAGTAGTTTCAATGAGCAGTTCTTC.